A selection of T cell receptor beta chains follows, all from one sample in a study of CD8+ T cells in alopecia areata. Assay used: immunoSEQ multiplex PCR; TCRdb lists only in-frame clones, some missing. The sample gives fewer than 150,000 clones, less than 70% of which show up once; about 3% is in the top ten. Sequencing was done on a sample of CD4+ T cells sorted from blood. Source of these receptors: a human donor in good health. CDR3s include the opening cysteine and the closing phenylalanine or tryptophan. A D gene is named only where the DNA matches it firmly. Expanded clones are given a class, and other clones once, few, many or no size at all.

cdr3_aa cdr3_nt d_call v_call clone_size j_call
CASSSPRTGRNEQYF TGTGCCAGCAGCTCGCCGCGGACAGGGCGAAACGAGCAGTACTTC TRBD1 TRBV7-9 few TRBJ2-7
CSVPGQGDTIYF TGCAGCGTCCCCGGGCAGGGGGACACCATATATTTT TRBD1 TRBV29-1 - TRBJ1-3
CSALPGGGELFF TGCAGCGCCCTACCAGGGGGCGGGGAGCTGTTTTTT TRBD1 TRBV29-1 few TRBJ2-2
CASSQGVGGEETQYF TGTGCCAGCAGCCAAGGGGTAGGGGGCGAAGAGACCCAGTACTTC TRBD1 TRBV4-2 - TRBJ2-5
CASSLGLRTPSGDGYTF TGTGCCAGCAGCTTAGGTTTAAGAACCCCCTCAGGAGATGGCTACACCTTC - TRBV7-2 - TRBJ1-2
CASADRGMNSPLHF TGTGCCAGCGCAGACAGGGGTATGAATTCACCCCTCCACTTT TRBD1 TRBV27 - TRBJ1-6
CAWGKTGTGSPYEQYF TGTGCCTGGGGTAAGACCGGGACAGGGTCCCCCTACGAGCAGTACTTC TRBD1 TRBV30 - TRBJ2-7
CASSLRSATDTQYF TGCGCCAGCAGCTTGAGGTCGGCCACAGATACGCAGTATTTT - TRBV5-1 once TRBJ2-3
CAISADGVRVTEAFF TGTGCCATCAGTGCCGACGGGGTCCGGGTTACTGAAGCTTTCTTT - TRBV10-3 once TRBJ1-1
CASRNLGTAVRPQHF TGTGCCAGCAGAAACCTCGGGACTGCGGTTCGGCCCCAGCATTTT - TRBV6-1 - TRBJ1-5
CASSFSSDDTQYF TGCGCCAGCAGCTTTTCTAGCGATGACACGCAGTATTTT - TRBV4-1 few TRBJ2-3
CASSKGQSSSYEQYF TGTGCCAGCAGTAAGGGACAGTCGAGCTCCTACGAGCAGTACTTC TRBD1 TRBV27 - TRBJ2-7
CASSLGSEGTEAFF TGCGCCAGCAGCTTAGGCAGCGAGGGCACTGAAGCTTTCTTT - TRBV5-1 - TRBJ1-1
CASSPTSPNTGELFF TGTGCCAGCAGTCCGACTAGCCCGAACACCGGGGAGCTGTTTTTT TRBD2 TRBV2 - TRBJ2-2
CASSLLGYGYTF TGCGCCAGCAGCCTCCTTGGATATGGCTACACCTTC - TRBV5-1 - TRBJ1-2
CASSLGTDDSPLHF TGCGCCAGCAGCTTGGGGACAGACGATTCACCCCTCCACTTT - TRBV5-1 once TRBJ1-6
CASSLGGGRSSNEQFF TGTGCCAGCAGCTTGGGGGGCGGCCGGTCGAGTAATGAGCAGTTCTTC - TRBV5-6 - TRBJ2-1
CASSKGLGQGARQGEQYF TGCGCCAGCAGCAAAGGCCTTGGACAGGGGGCGCGACAGGGCGAGCAGTACTTC TRBD1 TRBV5-1 few TRBJ2-7
CASSSVRGGRGVQYF TGTGCCAGCAGCTCGGTTAGGGGAGGCAGGGGCGTGCAGTACTTC - TRBV11-2 - TRBJ2-7
CASSWGTGKNTEAFF TGTGCCAGCAGCTGGGGGACAGGGAAGAACACTGAAGCTTTCTTT TRBD1 TRBV5-6 - TRBJ1-1
CASSLAGGPGETQYF TGCGCCAGCAGCCTAGCGGGGGGGCCGGGAGAGACCCAGTACTTC TRBD2 TRBV4-1 - TRBJ2-5
CASSPAGTRGNTEAFF TGTGCCAGCAGCCCTGCCGGTACCAGGGGGAACACTGAAGCTTTCTTT - TRBV7-2 few TRBJ1-1
CASRRQGGNTEAFF TGTGCCAGCAGGAGACAGGGGGGGAACACTGAAGCTTTCTTT TRBD1 TRBV6-5 - TRBJ1-1
CASSQESPGLLPSPLHF TGCGCCAGCAGCCAAGAATCCCCCGGCCTACTACCTTCACCCCTCCACTTT - TRBV4-1 - TRBJ1-6
CASSLARTTEAFF TGTGCCAGCAGCTTAGCGCGGACCACGGAAGCTTTCTTT - TRBV7-2 - TRBJ1-1
CASSQPRTGSYGYTF TGCGCCAGCAGCCAGCCCAGGACAGGGAGCTATGGCTACACCTTC TRBD1 TRBV4-1 - TRBJ1-2
CASSGRDRLQETQYF TGTGCCAGCAGCGGCCGGGACAGGCTACAAGAGACCCAGTACTTC TRBD1 TRBV9 - TRBJ2-5
CASSPLSEAFF TGTGCCAGCAGCCCCCTATCTGAAGCTTTCTTT - TRBV5-6 - TRBJ1-1
CASSRTGTGDTGELFF TGTGCCAGCAGCCGGACCGGGACAGGGGACACCGGGGAGCTGTTTTTT TRBD1 TRBV7-9 few TRBJ2-2
CAWSEGQGFYEQYF TGTGCCTGGAGTGAGGGACAGGGGTTCTACGAGCAGTACTTC TRBD1 TRBV30 - TRBJ2-7
CASSPGGIVATNEKLFF TGTGCCAGCAGCCCCGGCGGTATTGTTGCAACTAATGAAAAACTGTTTTTT - TRBV5-4 - TRBJ1-4
CASSDLGNQPQHF TGTGCCAGCAGTGACCTAGGCAATCAGCCCCAGCATTTT - TRBV6-1 - TRBJ1-5
CSGSGWDEKLFF TGCAGCGGTTCAGGGTGGGATGAAAAACTGTTTTTT - TRBV29-1 - TRBJ1-4
CASSLARGSPMNTEAFF TGTGCCAGCAGCTTAGCGCGGGGCAGCCCAATGAACACTGAAGCTTTCTTT - TRBV7-9 - TRBJ1-1
CAWRRSQIYGYTF TGTGCCTGGAGACGGTCTCAAATCTATGGCTACACCTTC - TRBV30 - TRBJ1-2
CASSSPRTVQSNQPQHF TGTGCCAGCAGCTCCCCCCGGACGGTCCAAAGCAATCAGCCCCAGCATTTT - TRBV7-3 few TRBJ1-5
CSVEPGSGEQYF TGCAGCGTAGAACCGGGCTCGGGGGAGCAGTACTTC - TRBV29-1 - TRBJ2-7
CSVAWGRRGGYTF TGCAGCGTTGCTTGGGGACGGCGTGGAGGCTACACCTTC - TRBV29-1 - TRBJ1-2
CASSPSKSSYNSPLHF TGTGCCAGCTCACCGTCAAAGAGCTCCTATAATTCACCCCTCCACTTT - TRBV18 - TRBJ1-6
CASSAYRGAKNIQYF TGTGCCAGCAGTGCCTACAGGGGGGCCAAAAACATTCAGTACTTC TRBD1 TRBV25-1 - TRBJ2-4
CASSPGTANTEAFF TGCGCCAGCAGCCCCGGGACAGCGAACACTGAAGCTTTCTTT TRBD1 TRBV5-1 - TRBJ1-1